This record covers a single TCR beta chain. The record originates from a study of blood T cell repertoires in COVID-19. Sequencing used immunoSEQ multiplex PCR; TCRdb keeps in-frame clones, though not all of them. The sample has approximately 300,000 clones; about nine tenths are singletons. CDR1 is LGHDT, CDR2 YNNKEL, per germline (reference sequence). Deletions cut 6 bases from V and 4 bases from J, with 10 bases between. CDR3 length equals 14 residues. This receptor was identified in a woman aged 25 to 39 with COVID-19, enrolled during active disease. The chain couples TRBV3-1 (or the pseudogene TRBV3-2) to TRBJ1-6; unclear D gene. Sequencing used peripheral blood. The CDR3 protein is CASSLTSYNSPLHF. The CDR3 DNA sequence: TGTGCCAGCAGTCTCACAAGTTATAATTCACCCCTCCACTTT.